This passage covers 11 T cell receptor beta chains from one sample sequenced in a study of cytomegalovirus exposure and HLA in healthy donors. PCR primers comprised 60 Vbeta and 13 Jbeta primers. Profiled with immunoSEQ multiplex PCR; TCRdb holds only in-frame clones, not every one. The repertoire has about 150,000 clones, about 68% of them found once; the top ten carry about 2%. The material sequenced was PBMCs. Source of these receptors: a man younger than 40 in good health and CMV-seronegative.

The rearrangement joins TRBV18 to TRBJ1-1, with D maybe TRBD1 (6 bases). The CDR3 contains 15 residues. V was trimmed by 4 bases and J by 1 base, leaving 13 bases between them. CDR1 and CDR2 from the germline V gene are KGHSH and LQKENI. The DNA for the CDR3 is TGTGCCAGCTCACTGGGGGGGCCGCCGAACACTGAAGCTTTCTTT. This sequence encodes CASSLGGPPNTEAFF.

This clone was seen more than once but under ten times. The chain combines TRBV27 with TRBJ2-7; TRBD1 aligns across 8 bases. CDR1 is MNHEY, CDR2 SMNVEV, per germline (reference sequence). The CDR3 length is 15 residues. V lost 5 bases and J lost 5; bases outside the gene matches: 11. CDR3 residues: CASSLGQGGLNEQYF. CDR3 in DNA: TGTGCCAGCAGTCTAGGACAGGGAGGATTGAACGAGCAGTACTTC.

The J gene is TRBJ2-7, the V gene TRBV19; TRBD1 matches 9 bases. The ends lost 5 bases at V and 2 bases at J; junction bases unmatched: 4. The CDR3 extends over 14 amino acids. Germline-derived CDR1 and CDR2 are LNHDA and SQIVND (reference sequence). CDR3 sequence: CASSVGQGPYEQYF. CDR3 DNA: TGTGCCAGTAGTGTGGGACAGGGACCCTACGAGCAGTACTTC.

Comment on this clone: At one boundary the junction diverges from the germline segment, which might be a read error. The chain links TRBV7-7 to TRBJ2-2; perhaps TRBD1 as D (5 bases). CDR1 is SSHAT and CDR2 is FNYEAQ in the germline V gene (reference sequence). CDR3 length equals 12 residues. The CDR3 is CASSDRTGELFF. The DNA of the CDR3 is TGTGCTAGCAGCGACAGAACCGGGGAGCTGTTTTTT.

Regarding this clone: Other DNA sequences in this sample translate to the same CDR3. The chain carries TRBV9 and TRBJ1-3; D not certain. This CDR3 contains 15 residues. CDR1 and CDR2 (germline): SGDLS, YYNGEE. The ends were cut back, 0 bases at V and 0 bases at J, with 7 bases in the middle. The CDR3 protein is CASSVAGSSGNTIYF. The CDR3, as DNA: TGTGCCAGCAGCGTAGCTGGCAGCTCTGGAAACACCATATATTTT.

The rearrangement joins TRBV10-3 to TRBJ1-1; D not certain. This CDR3 has 11 amino acids. Germline V gives CDR1 ENHRY, CDR2 SYGVKD. V was clipped by 6 bases and J by 1 base, with 3 bases between them. The CDR3 spells CAIRQNTEAFF. In DNA form, the CDR3 reads TGTGCCATCAGACAGAACACTGAAGCTTTCTTT.

The rearrangement uses TRBV7-3 and TRBJ1-6; TRBD1 matches 7 bases. Germline trimming cut 6 bases from V and 7 bases from J; bases unmatched to any gene: 9. The CDR3 is 15 residues long. The germline CDR1 and CDR2 sequences are SGHTA and FQGTGA. The CDR3 DNA follows: TGTGCCAGCAGGTTTTCCGGGACAGAAAATTCACCCCTCCACTTT. Translated: CASRFSGTENSPLHF.

CDR3 in DNA: TGTGCCAGCAGCTCCACCGGGATAAGCTCGGATGAGCAGTTCTTC. Its protein is CASSSTGISSDEQFF. The chain combines TRBV9 with TRBJ2-1; D possibly corresponds to TRBD2 (5 bases). Per germline, CDR1 SGDLS and CDR2 YYNGEE. The germline V and J ends were trimmed by 4 bases and 8 bases, with 19 bases remaining between them. CDR3 size: 15 residues.

This chain links TRBV10-3 with TRBJ2-3; possible D gene TRBD2, 6 bases. The CDR3 spans 15 residues. Germline V gene sequence: CDR1 ENHRY, CDR2 SYGVKD. Deletions cut 3 bases from V and 2 bases from J, with 12 bases between. The CDR3 is CAISDGRGPTDTQYF. CDR3 bases: TGTGCCATCAGTGACGGGCGGGGACCCACAGATACGCAGTATTTT.

The CDR3: CASSLAGVNKETQYF. The CDR3 DNA is TGTGCCAGCAGCTTGGCCGGGGTAAATAAAGAGACCCAGTACTTC. The rearrangement joins TRBV5-6 to TRBJ2-5; D is possibly TRBD2 (5 bases). The CDR3 extends over 15 amino acids. V was shortened by 0 bases and J by 3 bases, with 12 bases between the two germline ends. Germline V lookup: CDR1 SGHDT, CDR2 YYEEEE.

J is TRBJ2-3 and V is TRBV10-2, with TRBD2 matching 10 bases. CDR1 is WSHSY and CDR2 is SAAADI in the germline V gene. V was pared by 6 bases and J by 1 base, with 4 bases of the junction left unmatched. The CDR3 is made up of 15 amino acids. The CDR3 nucleotides read TGCGCCAGCAGAACAACTAGCGGGGGCACAGATACGCAGTATTTT. It is translated as CASRTTSGGTDTQYF.